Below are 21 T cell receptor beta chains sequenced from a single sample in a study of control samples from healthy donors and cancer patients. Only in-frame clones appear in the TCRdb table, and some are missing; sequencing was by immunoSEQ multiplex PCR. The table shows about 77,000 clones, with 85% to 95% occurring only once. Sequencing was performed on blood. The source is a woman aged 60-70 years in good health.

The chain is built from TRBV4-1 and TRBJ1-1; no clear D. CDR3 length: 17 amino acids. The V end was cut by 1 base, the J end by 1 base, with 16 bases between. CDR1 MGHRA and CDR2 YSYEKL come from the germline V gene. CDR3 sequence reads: CASSQVGFLRQNTEAFF. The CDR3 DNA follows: TGCGCCAGCAGCCAAGTGGGATTTTTACGACAGAACACTGAAGCTTTCTTT.

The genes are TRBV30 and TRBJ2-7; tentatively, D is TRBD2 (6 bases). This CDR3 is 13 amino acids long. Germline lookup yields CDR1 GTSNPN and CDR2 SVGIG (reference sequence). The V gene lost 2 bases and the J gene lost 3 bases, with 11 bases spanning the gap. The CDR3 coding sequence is TGTGCCTGGAGTCCGGGAGTGGTCTACGAGCAGTACTTC. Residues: CAWSPGVVYEQYF.

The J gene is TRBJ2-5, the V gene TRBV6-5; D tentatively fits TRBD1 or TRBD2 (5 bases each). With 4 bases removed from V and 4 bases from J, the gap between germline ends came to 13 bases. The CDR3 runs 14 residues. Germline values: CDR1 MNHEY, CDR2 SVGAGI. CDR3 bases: TGTGCCAGCAGTTGGGGACGGTCCGGAGAGACCCAGTACTTC. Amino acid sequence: CASSWGRSGETQYF.

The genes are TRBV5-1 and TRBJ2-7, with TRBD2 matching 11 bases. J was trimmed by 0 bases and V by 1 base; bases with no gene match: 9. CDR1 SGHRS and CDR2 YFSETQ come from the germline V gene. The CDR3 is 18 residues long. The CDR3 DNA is TGCGCCAGCAGCTTGCAAACCGGGACTAGCGGAACCTCCTACGAGCAGTACTTC. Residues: CASSLQTGTSGTSYEQYF.

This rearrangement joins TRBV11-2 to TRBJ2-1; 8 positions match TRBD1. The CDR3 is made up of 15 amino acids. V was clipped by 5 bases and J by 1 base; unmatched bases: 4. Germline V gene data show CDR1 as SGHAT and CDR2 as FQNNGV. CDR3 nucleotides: TGTGCCAGCAGCCCGGACAGGGCTTCCTACAATGAGCAGTTCTTC. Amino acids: CASSPDRASYNEQFF.

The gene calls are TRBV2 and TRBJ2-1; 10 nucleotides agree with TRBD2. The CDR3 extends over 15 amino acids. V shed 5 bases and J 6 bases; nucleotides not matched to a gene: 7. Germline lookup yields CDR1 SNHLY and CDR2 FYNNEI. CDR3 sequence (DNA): TGTGCCAGCAGTCAAACCGGGACTAGCGCCAATGAGCAGTTCTTC. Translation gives CASSQTGTSANEQFF. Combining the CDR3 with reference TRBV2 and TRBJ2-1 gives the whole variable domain EPEVTQTPSHQVTQMGQEVILRCVPISNHLYFYWYRQILGQKVEFLVSFYNNEISEKSEIFDDQFSVERPDGSNFTLKIRSTKLEDSAMYFCASSQTGTSANEQFFGPGTRLTVL.

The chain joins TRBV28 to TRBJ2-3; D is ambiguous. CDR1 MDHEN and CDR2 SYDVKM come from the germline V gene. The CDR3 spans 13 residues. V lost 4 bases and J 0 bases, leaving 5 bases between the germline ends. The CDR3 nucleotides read TGTGCCAGCAGTTCCGGGAGCACAGATACGCAGTATTTT. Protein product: CASSSGSTDTQYF.

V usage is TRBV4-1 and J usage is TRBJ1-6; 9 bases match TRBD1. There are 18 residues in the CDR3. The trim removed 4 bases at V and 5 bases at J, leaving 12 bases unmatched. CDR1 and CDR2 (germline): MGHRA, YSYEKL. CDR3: CASSREGQGVGHNSPLHF. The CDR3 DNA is TGCGCCAGCAGCCGCGAGGGACAGGGAGTTGGGCATAATTCACCCCTCCACTTT.

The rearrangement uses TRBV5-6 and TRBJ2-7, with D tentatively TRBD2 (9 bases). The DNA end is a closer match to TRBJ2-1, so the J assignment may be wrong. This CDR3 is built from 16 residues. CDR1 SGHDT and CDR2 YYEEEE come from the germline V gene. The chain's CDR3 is CASSLPYLAGQDEQFF. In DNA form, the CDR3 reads TGTGCCAGCAGCTTGCCCTACCTAGCGGGACAGGATGAGCAGTTCTTC.

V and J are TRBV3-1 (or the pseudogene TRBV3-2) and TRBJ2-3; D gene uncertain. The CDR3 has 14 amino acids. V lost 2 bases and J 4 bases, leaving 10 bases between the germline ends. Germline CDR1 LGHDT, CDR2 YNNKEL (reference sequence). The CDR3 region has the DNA TGTGCCAGCAGCCAACAACTAAGATCAGATACGCAGTATTTT. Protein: CASSQQLRSDTQYF.

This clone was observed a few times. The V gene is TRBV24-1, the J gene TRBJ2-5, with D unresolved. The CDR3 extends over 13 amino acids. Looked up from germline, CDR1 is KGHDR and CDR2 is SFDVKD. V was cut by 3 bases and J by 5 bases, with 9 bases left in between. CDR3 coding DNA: TGTGCCACCAGTGATGACGCCAGGGAGACCCAGTACTTC. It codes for CATSDDARETQYF.

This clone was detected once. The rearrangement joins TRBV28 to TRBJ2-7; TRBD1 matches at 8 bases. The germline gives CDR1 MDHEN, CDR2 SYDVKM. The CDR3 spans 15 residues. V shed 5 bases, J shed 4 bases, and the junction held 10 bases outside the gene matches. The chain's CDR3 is CASSPAGQGRYEQYF. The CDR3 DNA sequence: TGTGCCAGCAGTCCCGCTGGACAGGGCCGATACGAGCAGTACTTC.

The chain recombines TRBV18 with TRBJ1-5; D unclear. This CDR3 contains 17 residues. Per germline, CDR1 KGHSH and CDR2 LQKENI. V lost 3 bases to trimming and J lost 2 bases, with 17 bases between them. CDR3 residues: CASSPRQGSSGNQPQHF. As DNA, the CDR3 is TGTGCCAGCTCACCGAGGCAAGGGAGTAGTGGCAATCAGCCCCAGCATTTT.

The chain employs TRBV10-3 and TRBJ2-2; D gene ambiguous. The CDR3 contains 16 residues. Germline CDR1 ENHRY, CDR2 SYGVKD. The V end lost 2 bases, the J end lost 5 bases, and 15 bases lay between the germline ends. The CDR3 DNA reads TGTGCCATCAGTGAGAGCGACACGGCTGGGACCGGGGAGCTGTTTTTT. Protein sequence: CAISESDTAGTGELFF.

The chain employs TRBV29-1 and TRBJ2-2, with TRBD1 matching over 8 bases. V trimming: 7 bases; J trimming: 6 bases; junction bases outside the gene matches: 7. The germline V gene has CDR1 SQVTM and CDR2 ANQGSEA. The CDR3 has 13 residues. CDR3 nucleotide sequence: TGCAGCGGGCGAGAACAGGGGGCCGGGGAGCTGTTTTTT. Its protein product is CSGREQGAGELFF.

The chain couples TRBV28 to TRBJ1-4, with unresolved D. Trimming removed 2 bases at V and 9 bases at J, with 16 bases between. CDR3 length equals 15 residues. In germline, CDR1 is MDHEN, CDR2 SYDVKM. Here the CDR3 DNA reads TGTGCCAGCAGTTTACCTTCGGGTGGATCGAAAAAACTGTTTTTT. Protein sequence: CASSLPSGGSKKLFF.

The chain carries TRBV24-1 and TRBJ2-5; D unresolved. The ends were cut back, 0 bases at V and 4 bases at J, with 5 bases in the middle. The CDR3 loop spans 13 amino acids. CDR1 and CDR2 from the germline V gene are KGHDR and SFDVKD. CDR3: CATSDLMGETQYF. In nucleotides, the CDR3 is TGTGCCACCAGTGATTTGATGGGAGAGACCCAGTACTTC.

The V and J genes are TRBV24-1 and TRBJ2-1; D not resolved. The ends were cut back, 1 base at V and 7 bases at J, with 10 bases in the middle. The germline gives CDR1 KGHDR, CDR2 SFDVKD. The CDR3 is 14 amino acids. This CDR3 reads CATSDFPVRNEQFF. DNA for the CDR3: TGTGCCACCAGTGATTTTCCCGTTAGGAATGAGCAGTTCTTC.

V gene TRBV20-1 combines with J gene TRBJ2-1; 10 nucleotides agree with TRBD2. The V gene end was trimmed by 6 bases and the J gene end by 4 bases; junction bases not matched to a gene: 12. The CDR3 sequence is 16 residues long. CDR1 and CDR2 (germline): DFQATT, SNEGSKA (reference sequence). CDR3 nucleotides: TGCAGTGCGAGTAAACTTAGCGGGAGGTGGTACAATGAGCAGTTCTTC. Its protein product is CSASKLSGRWYNEQFF.

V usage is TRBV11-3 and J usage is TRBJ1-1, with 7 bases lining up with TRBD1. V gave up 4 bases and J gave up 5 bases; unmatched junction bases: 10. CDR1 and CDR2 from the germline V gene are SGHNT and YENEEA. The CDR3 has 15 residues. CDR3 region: CASSSAGTAGTEAFF. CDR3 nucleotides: TGTGCCAGCAGCTCAGCCGGGACAGCGGGTACTGAAGCTTTCTTT.

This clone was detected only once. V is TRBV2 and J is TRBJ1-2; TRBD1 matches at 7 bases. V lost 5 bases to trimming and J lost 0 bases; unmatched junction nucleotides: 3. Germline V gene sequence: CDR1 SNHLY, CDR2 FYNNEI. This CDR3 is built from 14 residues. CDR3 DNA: TGTGCCAGCAGTTCTGGACAGGCTAACTATGGCTACACCTTC. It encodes CASSSGQANYGYTF.